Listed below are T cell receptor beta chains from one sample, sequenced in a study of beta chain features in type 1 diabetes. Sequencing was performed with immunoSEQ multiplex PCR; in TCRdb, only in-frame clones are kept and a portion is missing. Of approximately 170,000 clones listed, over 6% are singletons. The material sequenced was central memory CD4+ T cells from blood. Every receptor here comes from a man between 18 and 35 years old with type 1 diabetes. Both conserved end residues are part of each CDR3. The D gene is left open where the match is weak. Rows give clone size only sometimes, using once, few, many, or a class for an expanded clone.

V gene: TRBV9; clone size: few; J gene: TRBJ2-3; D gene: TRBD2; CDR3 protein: CASSAGLATDTQYF; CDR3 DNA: TGTGCCAGCAGCGCCGGACTAGCGACAGATACGCAGTATTTT
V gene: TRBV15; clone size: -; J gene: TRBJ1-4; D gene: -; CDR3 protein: CATSRRNSNEKLFF; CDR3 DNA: TGTGCCACCAGCAGGAGAAATAGTAATGAAAAACTGTTTTTT
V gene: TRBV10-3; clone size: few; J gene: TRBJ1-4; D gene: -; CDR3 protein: CAISGAGNNEKLFF; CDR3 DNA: TGTGCCATCAGTGGAGCAGGGAATAATGAAAAACTGTTTTTT
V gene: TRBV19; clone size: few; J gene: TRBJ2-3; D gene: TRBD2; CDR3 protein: CASSIHSGRVADTQYF; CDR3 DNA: TGTGCCAGTAGTATCCATAGCGGGAGGGTCGCAGATACGCAGTATTTT
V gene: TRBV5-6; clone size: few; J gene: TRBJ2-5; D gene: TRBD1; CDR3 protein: CASSLIGQGQETQYF; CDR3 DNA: TGTGCCAGCAGCCTGATTGGACAGGGACAAGAGACCCAGTACTTC
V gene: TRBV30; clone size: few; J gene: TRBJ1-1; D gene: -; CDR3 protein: CAWSVYTGNTEAFF; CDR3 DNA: TGTGCCTGGAGTGTATATACGGGGAACACTGAAGCTTTCTTT
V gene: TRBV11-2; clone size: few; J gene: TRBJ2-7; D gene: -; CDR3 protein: CASSLSSWRTGGREQYF; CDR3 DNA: TGTGCCAGCAGCTTATCGTCTTGGAGGACGGGGGGCCGGGAGCAGTACTTC
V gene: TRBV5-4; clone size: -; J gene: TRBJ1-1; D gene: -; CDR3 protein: CASSLVFGALNTEAFF; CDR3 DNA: TGTGCCAGCAGCTTGGTATTTGGGGCATTGAACACTGAAGCTTTCTTT
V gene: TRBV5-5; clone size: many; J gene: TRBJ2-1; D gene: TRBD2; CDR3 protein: CASRGLNYNEQFF; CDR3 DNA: TGTGCCAGCAGGGGACTAAACTACAATGAGCAGTTCTTC
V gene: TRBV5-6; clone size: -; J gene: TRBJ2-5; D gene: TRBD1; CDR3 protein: CASSSNRGGETQYF; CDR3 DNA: TGTGCCAGCAGCTCTAACAGGGGCGGAGAGACCCAGTACTTC
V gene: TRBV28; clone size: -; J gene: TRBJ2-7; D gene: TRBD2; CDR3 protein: CASSLGLAGLPYEQYF; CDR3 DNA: TGTGCCAGCAGTTTGGGACTAGCGGGTCTTCCCTACGAGCAGTACTTC
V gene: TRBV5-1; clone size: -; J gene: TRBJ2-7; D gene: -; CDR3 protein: CASSLAGESSKEQYF; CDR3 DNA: TGCGCCAGCAGCTTAGCAGGGGAATCCAGTAAGGAGCAGTACTTC
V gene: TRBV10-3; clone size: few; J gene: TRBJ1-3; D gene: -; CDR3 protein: CAIRSKGIGNTIYF; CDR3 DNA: TGTGCCATCCGGTCTAAGGGGATAGGAAACACCATATATTTT
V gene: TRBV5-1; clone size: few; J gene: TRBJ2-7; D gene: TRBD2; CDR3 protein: CASSPRGSGSTSSEQYF; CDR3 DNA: TGCGCCAGCAGCCCTCGGGGTAGCGGGAGTACATCCTCCGAGCAGTACTTC
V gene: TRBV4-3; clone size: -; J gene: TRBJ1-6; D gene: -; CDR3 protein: CASSQDGSGGVGSPLHF; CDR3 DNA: TGCGCCAGCAGCCAAGATGGATCGGGAGGGGTCGGGTCACCCCTCCACTTT
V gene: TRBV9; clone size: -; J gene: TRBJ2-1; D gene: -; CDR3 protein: CASSPRQGRVHEQFF; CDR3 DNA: TGTGCCAGCAGTCCGAGACAGGGGAGGGTCCATGAGCAGTTCTTC
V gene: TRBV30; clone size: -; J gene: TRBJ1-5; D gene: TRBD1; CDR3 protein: CAWSAGQINQPQHF; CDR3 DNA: TGTGCCTGGAGTGCGGGACAGATTAATCAGCCCCAGCATTTT
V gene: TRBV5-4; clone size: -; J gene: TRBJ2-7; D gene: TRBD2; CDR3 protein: CASSPGLAGGQEQYF; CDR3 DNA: TGTGCCAGCAGCCCCGGACTAGCGGGGGGGCAGGAGCAGTACTTC
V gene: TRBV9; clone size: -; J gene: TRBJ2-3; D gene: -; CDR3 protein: CASSVTGHLNTDTQYF; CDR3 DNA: TGTGCCAGCAGCGTCACGGGACACCTTAACACAGATACGCAGTATTTT
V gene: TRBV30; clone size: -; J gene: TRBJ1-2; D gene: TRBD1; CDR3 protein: CAWRTTGVGGYTF; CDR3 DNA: TGTGCCTGGAGGACGACAGGGGTGGGTGGCTACACCTTC
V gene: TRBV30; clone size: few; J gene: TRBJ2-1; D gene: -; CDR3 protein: CAWGVSYNEQFF; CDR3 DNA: TGTGCCTGGGGTGTCTCTTACAATGAGCAGTTCTTC
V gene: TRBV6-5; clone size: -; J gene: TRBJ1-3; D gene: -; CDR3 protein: CASSRGSSGNTIYF; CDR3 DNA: TGTGCCAGCAGTCGGGGGAGCTCTGGAAACACCATATATTTT
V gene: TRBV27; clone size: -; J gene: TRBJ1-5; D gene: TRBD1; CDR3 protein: CASSTTGNQPQHF; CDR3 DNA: TGTGCCAGCAGTACGACAGGGAATCAGCCCCAGCATTTT
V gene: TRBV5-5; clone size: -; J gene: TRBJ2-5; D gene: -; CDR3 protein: CASSFQGNAETQYF; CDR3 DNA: TGTGCCAGCAGCTTTCAGGGAAACGCGGAGACCCAGTACTTC